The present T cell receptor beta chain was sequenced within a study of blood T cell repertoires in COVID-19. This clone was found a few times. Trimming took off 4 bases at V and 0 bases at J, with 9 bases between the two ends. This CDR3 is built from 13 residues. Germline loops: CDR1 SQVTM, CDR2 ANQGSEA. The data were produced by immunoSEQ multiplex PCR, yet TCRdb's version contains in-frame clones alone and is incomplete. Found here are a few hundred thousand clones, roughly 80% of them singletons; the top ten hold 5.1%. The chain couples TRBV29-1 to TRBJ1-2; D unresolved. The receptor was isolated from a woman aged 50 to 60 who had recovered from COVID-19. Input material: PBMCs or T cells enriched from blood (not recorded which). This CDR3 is CSVVGRTNYGYTF. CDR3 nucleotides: TGCAGCGTTGTGGGCCGGACTAACTATGGCTACACCTTC.